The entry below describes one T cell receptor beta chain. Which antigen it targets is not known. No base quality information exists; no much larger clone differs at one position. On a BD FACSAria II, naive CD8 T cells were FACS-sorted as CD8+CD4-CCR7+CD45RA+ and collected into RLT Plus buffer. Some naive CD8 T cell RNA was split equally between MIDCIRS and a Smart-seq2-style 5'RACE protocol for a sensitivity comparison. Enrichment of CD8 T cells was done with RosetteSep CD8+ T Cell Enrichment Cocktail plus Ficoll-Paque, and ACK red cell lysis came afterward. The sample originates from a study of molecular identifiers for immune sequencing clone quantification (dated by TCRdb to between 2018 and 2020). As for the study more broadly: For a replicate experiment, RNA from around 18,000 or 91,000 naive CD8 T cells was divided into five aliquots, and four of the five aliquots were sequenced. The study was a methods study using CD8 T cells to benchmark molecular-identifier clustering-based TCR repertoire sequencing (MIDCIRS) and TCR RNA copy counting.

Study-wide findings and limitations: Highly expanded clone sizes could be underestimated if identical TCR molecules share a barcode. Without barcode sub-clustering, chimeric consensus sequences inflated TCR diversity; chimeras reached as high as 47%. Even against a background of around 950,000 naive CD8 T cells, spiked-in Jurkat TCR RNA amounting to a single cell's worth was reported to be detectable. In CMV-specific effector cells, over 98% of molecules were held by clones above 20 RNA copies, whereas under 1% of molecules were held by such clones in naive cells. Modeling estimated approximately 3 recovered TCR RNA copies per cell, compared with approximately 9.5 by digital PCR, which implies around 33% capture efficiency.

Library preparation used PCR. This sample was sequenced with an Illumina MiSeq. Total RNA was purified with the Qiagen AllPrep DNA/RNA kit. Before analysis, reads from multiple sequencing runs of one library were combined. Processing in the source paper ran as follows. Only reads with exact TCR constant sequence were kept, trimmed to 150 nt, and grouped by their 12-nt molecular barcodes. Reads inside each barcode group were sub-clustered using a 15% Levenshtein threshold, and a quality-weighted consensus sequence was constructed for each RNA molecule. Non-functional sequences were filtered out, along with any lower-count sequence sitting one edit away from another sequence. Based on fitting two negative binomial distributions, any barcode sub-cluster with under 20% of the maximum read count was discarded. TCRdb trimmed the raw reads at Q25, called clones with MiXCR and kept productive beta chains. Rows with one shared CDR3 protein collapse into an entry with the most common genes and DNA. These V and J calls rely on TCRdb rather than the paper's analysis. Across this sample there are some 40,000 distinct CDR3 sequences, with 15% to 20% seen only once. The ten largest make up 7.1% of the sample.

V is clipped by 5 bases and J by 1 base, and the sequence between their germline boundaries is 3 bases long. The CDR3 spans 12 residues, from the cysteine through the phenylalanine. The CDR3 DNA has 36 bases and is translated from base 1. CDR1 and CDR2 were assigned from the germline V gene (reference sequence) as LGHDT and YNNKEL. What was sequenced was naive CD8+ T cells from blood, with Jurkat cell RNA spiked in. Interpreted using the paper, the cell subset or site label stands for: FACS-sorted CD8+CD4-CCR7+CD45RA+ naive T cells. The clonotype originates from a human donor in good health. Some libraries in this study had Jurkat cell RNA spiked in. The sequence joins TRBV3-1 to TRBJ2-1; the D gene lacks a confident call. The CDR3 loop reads CASSASYNEQFF. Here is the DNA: TGTGCCAGCAGCGCTTCCTACAATGAGCAGTTCTTC.